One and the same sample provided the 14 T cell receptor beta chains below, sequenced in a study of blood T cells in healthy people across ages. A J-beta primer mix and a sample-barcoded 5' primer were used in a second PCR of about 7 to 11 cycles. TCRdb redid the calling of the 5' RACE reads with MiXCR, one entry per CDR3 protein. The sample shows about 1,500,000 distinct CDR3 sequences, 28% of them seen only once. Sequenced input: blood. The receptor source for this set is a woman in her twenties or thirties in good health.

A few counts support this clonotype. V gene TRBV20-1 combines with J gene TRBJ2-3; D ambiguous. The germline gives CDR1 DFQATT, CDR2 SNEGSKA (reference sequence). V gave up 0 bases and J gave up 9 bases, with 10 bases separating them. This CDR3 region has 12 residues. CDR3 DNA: TGCAGTGCTAGAGACGGCGGATCCACGCAGTATTTT. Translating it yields CSARDGGSTQYF.

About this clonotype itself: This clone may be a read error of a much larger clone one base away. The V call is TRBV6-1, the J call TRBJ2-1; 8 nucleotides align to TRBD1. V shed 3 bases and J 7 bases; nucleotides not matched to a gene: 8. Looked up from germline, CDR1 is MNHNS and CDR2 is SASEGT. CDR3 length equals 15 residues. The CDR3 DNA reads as TGTGCCAGCAGTGACGTATCGGACAGGGCAAATGAGCAGTTCTTC. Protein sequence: CASSDVSDRANEQFF.

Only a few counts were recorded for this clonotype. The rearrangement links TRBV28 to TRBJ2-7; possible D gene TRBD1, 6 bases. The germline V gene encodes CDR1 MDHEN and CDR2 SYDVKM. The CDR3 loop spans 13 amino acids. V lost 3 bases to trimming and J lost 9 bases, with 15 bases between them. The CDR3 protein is CASSLSGTRGQYF. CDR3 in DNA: TGTGCCAGCAGTTTGTCAGGGACAAGAGGGCAGTACTTC.

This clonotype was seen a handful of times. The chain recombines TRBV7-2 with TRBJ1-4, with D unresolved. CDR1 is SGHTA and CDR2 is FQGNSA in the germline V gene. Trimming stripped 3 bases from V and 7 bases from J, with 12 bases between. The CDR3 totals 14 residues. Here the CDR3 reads CASSFRGFGEKLFF. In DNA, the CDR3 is TGTGCCAGCAGCTTTCGAGGCTTTGGTGAAAAACTGTTTTTT.

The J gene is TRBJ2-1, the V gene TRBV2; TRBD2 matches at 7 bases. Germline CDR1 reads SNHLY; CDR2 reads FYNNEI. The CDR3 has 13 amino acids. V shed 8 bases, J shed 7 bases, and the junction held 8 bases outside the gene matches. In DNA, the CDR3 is TGTGCCAGCTCCCGGGGGGTCCCTAATGAGCAGTTCTTC. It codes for CASSRGVPNEQFF. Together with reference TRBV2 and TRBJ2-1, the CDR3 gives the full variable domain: EPEVTQTPSHQVTQMGQEVILRCVPISNHLYFYWYRQILGQKVEFLVSFYNNEISEKSEIFDDQFSVERPDGSNFTLKIRSTKLEDSAMYFCASSRGVPNEQFFGPGTRLTVL.

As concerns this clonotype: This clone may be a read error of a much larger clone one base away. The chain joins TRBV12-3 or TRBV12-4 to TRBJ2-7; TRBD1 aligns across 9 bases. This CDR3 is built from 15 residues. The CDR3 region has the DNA TGTGCCAGCAGTTTTGGACAGGGGTCCTCCTGCGAGCAGTACTTC. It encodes CASSFGQGSSCEQYF.

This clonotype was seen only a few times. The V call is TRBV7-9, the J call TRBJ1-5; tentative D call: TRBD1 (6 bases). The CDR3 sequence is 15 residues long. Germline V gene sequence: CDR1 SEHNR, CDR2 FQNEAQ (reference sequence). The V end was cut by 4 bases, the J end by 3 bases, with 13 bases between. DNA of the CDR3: TGTGCCAGCAGCTCCTTAGGGGGGAACAATCAGCCCCAGCATTTT. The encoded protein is CASSSLGGNNQPQHF.

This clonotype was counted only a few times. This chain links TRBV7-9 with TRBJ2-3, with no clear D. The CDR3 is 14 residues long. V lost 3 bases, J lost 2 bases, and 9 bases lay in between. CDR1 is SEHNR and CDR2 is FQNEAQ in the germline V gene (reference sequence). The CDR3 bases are TGTGCCAGCAGCTTCTCCGGGCTCACAGATACGCAGTATTTT. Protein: CASSFSGLTDTQYF.

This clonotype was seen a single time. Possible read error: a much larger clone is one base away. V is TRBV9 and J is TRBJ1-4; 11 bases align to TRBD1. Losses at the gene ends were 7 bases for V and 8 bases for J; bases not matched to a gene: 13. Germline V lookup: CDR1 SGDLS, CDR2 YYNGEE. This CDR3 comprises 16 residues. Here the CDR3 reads CASGSAPGQGDEKLFF. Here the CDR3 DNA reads TGTGCCAGCGGCTCAGCTCCGGGACAGGGGGACGAAAAACTGTTTTTT.

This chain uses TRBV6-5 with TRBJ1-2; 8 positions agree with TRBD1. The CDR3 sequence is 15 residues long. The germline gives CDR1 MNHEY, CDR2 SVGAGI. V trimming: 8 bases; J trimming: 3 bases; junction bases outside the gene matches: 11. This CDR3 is CASRYAMTGDYGYTF. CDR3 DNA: TGTGCCAGCCGGTATGCAATGACAGGGGACTATGGCTACACCTTC.

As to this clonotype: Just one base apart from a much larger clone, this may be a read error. CDR3 bases: TGTGCCGCGGGGACTAGCGGGGGAATATTCGAGCTGTTTTTT. Translation: CAAGTSGGIFELFF. V and J are TRBV10-3 and TRBJ2-2; 14 bases line up with TRBD2. Per germline, CDR1 ENHRY and CDR2 SYGVKD. This CDR3 spans 14 amino acids. V was pared by 11 bases and J by 11 bases, with 10 bases of the junction left unmatched.

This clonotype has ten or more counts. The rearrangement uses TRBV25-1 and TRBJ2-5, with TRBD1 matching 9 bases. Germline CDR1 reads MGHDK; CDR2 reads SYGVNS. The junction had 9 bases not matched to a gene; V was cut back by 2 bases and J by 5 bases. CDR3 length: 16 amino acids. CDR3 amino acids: CASSEGTGRYGETQYF. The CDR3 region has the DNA TGTGCCAGCAGTGAAGGGACAGGGAGGTATGGGGAGACCCAGTACTTC.

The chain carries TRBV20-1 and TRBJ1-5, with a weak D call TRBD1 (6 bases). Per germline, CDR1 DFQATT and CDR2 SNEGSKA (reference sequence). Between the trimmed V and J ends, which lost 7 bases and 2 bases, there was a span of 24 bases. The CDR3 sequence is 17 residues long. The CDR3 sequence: CSVGARGGTPGNQPQHF. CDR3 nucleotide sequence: TGCAGTGTTGGAGCTAGGGGGGGAACGCCGGGCAATCAGCCCCAGCATTTT.

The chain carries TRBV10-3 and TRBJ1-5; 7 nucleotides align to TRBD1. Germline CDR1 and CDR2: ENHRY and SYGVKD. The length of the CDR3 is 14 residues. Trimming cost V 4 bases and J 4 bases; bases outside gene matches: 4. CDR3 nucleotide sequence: TGTGCCATCAGTGTGGCAGGGGGTAATCAGCCCCAGCATTTT. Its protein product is CAISVAGGNQPQHF.